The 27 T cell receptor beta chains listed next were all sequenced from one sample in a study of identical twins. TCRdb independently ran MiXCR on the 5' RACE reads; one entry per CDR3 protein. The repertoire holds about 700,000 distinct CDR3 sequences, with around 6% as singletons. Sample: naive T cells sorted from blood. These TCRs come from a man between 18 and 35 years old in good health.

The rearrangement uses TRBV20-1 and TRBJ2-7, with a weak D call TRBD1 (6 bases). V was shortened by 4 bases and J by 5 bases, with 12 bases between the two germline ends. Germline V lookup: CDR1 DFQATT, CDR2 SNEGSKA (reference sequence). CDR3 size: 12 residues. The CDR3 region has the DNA TGCAGTGCTACAAACAGGGTGAACGAGCAGTACTTC. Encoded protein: CSATNRVNEQYF.

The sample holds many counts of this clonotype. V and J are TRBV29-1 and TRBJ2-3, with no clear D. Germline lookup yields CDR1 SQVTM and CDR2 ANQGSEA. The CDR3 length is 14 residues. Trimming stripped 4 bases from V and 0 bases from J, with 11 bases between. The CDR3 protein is CSVGFKVSTDTQYF. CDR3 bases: TGCAGCGTTGGTTTTAAAGTCAGCACAGATACGCAGTATTTT.

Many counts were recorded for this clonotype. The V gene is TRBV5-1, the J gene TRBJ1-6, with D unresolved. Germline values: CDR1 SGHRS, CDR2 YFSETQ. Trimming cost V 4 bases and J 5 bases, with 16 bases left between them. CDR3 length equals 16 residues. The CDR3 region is CASSLLLSADNSPLHF. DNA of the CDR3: TGCGCCAGCAGCCTCCTACTTTCCGCGGATAATTCACCCCTCCACTTT.

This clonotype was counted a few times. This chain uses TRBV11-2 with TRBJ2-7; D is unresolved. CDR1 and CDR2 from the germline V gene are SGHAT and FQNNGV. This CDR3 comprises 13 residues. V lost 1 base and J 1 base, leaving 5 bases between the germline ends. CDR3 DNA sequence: TGTGCCAGCAGCTTAGTGATATCCTACGAGCAGTACGTC. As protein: CASSLVISYEQYV.

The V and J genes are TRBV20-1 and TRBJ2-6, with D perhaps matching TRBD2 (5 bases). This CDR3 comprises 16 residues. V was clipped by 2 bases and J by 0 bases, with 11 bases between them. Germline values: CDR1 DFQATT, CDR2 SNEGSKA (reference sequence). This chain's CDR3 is CSARSSGNSGANVLTF. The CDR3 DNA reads TGCAGTGCTAGAAGTTCGGGGAACTCTGGGGCCAACGTCCTGACTTTC.

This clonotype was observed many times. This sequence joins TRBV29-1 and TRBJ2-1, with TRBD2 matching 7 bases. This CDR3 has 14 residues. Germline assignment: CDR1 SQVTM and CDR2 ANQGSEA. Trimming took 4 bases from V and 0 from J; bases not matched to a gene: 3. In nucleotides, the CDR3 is TGCAGCGTTGGACGCGGGGGCTCCTACAATGAGCAGTTCTTC. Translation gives CSVGRGGSYNEQFF.

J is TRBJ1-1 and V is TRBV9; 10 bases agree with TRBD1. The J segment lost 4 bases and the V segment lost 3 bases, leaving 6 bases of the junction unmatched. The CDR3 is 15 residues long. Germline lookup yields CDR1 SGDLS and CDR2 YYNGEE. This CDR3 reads CASSAGQGLGTEAFF. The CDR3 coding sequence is TGTGCCAGCAGCGCGGGACAGGGGCTTGGCACTGAAGCTTTCTTT.

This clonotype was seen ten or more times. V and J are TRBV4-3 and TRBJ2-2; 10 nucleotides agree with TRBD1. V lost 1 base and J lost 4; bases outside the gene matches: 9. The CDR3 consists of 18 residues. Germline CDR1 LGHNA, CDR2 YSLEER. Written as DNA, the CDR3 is TGCGCCAGCAGCCAAGCTATCTCACGGGACAGGGGCACCGGGGAGCTGTTTTTT. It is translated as CASSQAISRDRGTGELFF.

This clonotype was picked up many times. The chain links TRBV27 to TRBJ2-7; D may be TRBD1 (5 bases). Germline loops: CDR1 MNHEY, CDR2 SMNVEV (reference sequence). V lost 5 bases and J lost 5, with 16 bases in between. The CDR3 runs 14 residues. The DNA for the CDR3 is TGTGCCAGCAGTCCTAGGGGTGGGCACCACGAGCAGTACGTC. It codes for CASSPRGGHHEQYV.

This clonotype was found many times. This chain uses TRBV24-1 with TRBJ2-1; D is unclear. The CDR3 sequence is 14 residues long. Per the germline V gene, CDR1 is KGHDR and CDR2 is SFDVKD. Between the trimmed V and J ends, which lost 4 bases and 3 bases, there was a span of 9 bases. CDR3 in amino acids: CATSEFRNYNEQFF. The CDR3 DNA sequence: TGTGCCACCAGTGAGTTCCGAAACTACAATGAGCAGTTCTTC.

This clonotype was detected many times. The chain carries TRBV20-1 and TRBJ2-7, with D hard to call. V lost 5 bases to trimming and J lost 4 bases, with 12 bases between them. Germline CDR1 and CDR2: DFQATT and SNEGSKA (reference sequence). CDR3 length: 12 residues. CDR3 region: CSAPKGLYEQYF. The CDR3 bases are TGCAGTGCTCCGAAAGGGCTTTACGAGCAGTACTTC.

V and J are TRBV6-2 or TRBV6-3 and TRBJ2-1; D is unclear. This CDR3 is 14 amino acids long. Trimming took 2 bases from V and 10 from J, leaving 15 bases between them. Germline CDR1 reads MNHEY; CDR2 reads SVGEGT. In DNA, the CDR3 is TGTGCCAGCAGTTACAGTCTGGGTGTGGGGGAGCAGTTCTTC. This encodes CASSYSLGVGEQFF.

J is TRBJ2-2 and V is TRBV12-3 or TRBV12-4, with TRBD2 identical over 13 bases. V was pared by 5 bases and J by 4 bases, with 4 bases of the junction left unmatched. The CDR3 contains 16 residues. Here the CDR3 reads CASSRGLAGPTGELFF. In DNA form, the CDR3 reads TGTGCCAGCAGTAGGGGACTAGCGGGACCCACCGGGGAGCTGTTTTTT.

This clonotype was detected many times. The CDR3 loop is CASRSTADSYEQYF. The CDR3 coding sequence is TGTGCCAGCAGGTCTACAGCGGACTCCTACGAGCAGTACTTC. V is TRBV5-5 and J is TRBJ2-7; a weak D match, TRBD2 (5 bases). CDR1 and CDR2 (germline): SGHKS, YYEKEE (reference sequence). V gave up 5 bases and J gave up 0 bases, with 12 bases separating them. The CDR3 consists of 14 residues.

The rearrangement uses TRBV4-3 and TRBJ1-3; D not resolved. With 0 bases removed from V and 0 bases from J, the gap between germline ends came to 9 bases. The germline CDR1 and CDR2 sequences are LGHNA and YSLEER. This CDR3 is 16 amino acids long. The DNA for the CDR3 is TGCGCCAGCAGCCAAGATCTGGAGGTCTCTGGAAACACCATATATTTT. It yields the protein CASSQDLEVSGNTIYF.

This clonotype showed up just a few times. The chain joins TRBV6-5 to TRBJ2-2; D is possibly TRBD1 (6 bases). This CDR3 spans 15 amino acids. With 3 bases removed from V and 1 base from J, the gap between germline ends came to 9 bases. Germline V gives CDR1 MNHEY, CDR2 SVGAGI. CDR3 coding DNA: TGTGCCAGCAGTTATCGACAGGTGAACACCGGGGAGCTGTTTTTT. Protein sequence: CASSYRQVNTGELFF.

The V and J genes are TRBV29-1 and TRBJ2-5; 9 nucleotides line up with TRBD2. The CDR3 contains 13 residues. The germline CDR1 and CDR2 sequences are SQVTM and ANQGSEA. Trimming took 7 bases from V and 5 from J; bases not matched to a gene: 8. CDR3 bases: TGCAGCGGTGGACTAGCGATGACGGAGACCCAGTACTTC. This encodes CSGGLAMTETQYF.

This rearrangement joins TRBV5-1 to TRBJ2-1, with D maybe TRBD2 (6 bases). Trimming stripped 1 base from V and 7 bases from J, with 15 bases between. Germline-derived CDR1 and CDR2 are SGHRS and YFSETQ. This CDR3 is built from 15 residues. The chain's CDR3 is CASSLPHTGGNEQFF. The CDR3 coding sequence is TGCGCCAGCAGCTTGCCACACACCGGAGGGAATGAGCAGTTCTTC.

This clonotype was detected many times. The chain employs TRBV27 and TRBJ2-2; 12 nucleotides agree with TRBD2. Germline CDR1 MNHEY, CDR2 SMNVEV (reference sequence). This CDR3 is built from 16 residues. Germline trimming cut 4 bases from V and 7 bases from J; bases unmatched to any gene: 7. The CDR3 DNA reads TGTGCCAGCAGTTCCCCCTCTAGCGGGAGGGGCGGGGAGCTGTTTTTT. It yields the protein CASSSPSSGRGGELFF.

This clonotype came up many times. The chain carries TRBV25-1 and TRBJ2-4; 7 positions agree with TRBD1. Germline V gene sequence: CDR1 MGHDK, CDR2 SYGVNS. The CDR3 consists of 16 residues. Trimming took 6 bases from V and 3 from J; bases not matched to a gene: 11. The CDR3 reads CASRTTGVGGKNIQYF. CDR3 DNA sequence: TGTGCCAGCAGAACTACAGGGGTTGGTGGCAAAAACATTCAGTACTTC.

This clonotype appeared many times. The CDR3, as DNA: TGCAGCACCGCGGGAGCTCCCTACAATGAGCAGTTCTTC. It specifies CSTAGAPYNEQFF. The chain links TRBV29-1 to TRBJ2-1, with TRBD2 identical over 7 bases. CDR3 size: 13 residues. V lost 8 bases to trimming and J lost 2 bases; unmatched junction nucleotides: 6. The germline CDR1 and CDR2 sequences are SQVTM and ANQGSEA.

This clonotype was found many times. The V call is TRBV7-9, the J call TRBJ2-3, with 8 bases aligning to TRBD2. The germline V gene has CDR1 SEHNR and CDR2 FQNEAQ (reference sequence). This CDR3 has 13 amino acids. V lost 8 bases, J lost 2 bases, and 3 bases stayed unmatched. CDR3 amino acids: CASPGLATDTQYF. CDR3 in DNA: TGTGCCAGCCCCGGACTAGCCACAGATACGCAGTATTTT.

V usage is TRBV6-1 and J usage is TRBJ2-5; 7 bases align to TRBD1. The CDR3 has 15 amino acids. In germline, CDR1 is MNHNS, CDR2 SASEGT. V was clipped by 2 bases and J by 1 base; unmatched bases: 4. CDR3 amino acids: CASSENSGGQETQYF. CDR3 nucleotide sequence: TGTGCCAGCAGTGAAAATTCAGGGGGCCAAGAGACCCAGTACTTC.

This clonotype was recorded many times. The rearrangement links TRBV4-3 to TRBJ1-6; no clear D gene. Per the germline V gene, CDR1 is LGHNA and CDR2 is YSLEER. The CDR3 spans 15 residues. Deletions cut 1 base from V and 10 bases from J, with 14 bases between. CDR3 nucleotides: TGCGCCAGCAGCCAAGGTGTTGGGCTACCCTCACCCCTCCACTTT. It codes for CASSQGVGLPSPLHF.

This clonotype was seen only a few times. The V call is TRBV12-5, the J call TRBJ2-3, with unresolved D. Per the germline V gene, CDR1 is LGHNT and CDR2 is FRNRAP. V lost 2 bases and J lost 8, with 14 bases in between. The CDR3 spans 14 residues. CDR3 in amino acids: CASGLTTPIFTQYF. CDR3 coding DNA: TGTGCTAGTGGTTTGACTACTCCTATCTTTACGCAGTATTTT.

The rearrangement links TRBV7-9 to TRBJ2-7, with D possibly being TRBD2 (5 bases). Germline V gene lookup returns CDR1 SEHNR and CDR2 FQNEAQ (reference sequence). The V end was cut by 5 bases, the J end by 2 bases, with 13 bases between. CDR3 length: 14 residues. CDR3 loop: CASSLGMSPYEQYV. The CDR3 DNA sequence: TGTGCCAGCAGCCTCGGGATGTCTCCCTACGAGCAGTACGTC.

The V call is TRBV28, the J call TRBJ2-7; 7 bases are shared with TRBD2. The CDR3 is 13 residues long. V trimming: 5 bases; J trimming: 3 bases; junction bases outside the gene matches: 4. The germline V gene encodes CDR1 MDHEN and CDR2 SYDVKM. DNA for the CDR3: TGTGCCAGCAGTCGGGGGGTGGGCTACGAGCAGTACTTC. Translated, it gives CASSRGVGYEQYF.